These 7 T cell receptor beta chains originate from one sample sequenced in a study of CD8+ T cells in alopecia areata. Extracted from the samples, RNA was reverse transcribed into cDNA to serve as the sequencing template. Repertoires were generated with immunoSEQ multiplex PCR, while TCRdb's copy carries only in-frame clones and drops some. The sample has more than 200,000 clones; around 66% are singletons. Treatment here: oral pan-JAK inhibitor, 5-10 mg twice daily. This material consisted of CD4+ T cells sorted from blood, taken at week 4, from a patient treated with tofacitinib. These TCRs come from a human donor with alopecia areata.

The chain couples TRBV2 to TRBJ2-1, with 7 nucleotides matching TRBD2. CDR3 length equals 13 residues. The ends lost 4 bases at V and 10 bases at J; junction bases unmatched: 7. Germline V gene sequence: CDR1 SNHLY, CDR2 FYNNEI. CDR3 loop: CASSGDYSGEQFF. DNA of the CDR3: TGTGCCAGCAGTGGGGACTATTCAGGCGAGCAGTTCTTC.

This clone was found once. The chain couples TRBV5-1 to TRBJ1-6; D gene unclear. This CDR3 comprises 14 residues. V gave up 0 bases and J gave up 10 bases, with 11 bases separating them. Germline V gives CDR1 SGHRS, CDR2 YFSETQ. CDR3 region: CASSLVGEKSPLHF. The CDR3 DNA reads TGCGCCAGCAGCTTGGTGGGAGAAAAATCACCCCTCCACTTT.

The CDR3 region is CAWNRDSPYEQYF. CDR3 coding DNA: TGTGCCTGGAACCGGGACAGTCCCTACGAGCAGTACTTC. The chain has TRBV30 and TRBJ2-7, with 7 positions matching TRBD1. Germline trimming cut 4 bases from V and 2 bases from J; bases unmatched to any gene: 5. CDR3 size: 13 residues. Germline-derived CDR1 and CDR2 are GTSNPN and SVGIG (reference sequence).

The rearrangement links TRBV23-1 to TRBJ2-1, with a weak D call TRBD1 (6 bases). TRBV23-1 is classed as an ORF, of uncertain function. Between the trimmed V and J ends, which lost 6 bases and 4 bases, there was a span of 16 bases. CDR3 length: 15 residues. CDR3 protein: CASRPPGQIYNEQFF. The CDR3 DNA follows: TGCGCCAGCAGACCACCGGGACAAATATACAATGAGCAGTTCTTC.

The rearrangement joins TRBV19 to TRBJ1-2, with D possibly being TRBD1 (6 bases). V was clipped by 6 bases and J by 8 bases, with 13 bases between them. Germline loops: CDR1 LNHDA, CDR2 SQIVND (reference sequence). This CDR3 is built from 12 residues. The CDR3 reads CASSDRSWGYTF. The CDR3 DNA is TGTGCCAGTAGCGACAGGTCTTGGGGCTACACCTTC.

The chain has TRBV30 and TRBJ1-3; D gene ambiguous. CDR3 length: 13 amino acids. V lost 4 bases, J lost 0 bases, and 7 bases lay in between. From germline, CDR1 is GTSNPN and CDR2 SVGIG (reference sequence). The CDR3 DNA reads as TGTGCCTGGACGACCCTCTCTGGAAACACCATATATTTT. Residues: CAWTTLSGNTIYF.

The chain recombines TRBV7-2 with TRBJ2-5; a possible D gene is TRBD2 (5 bases). The CDR3 loop spans 13 amino acids. The germline gives CDR1 SGHTA, CDR2 FQGNSA. Trimming removed 9 bases at V and 1 base at J, with 12 bases between. The CDR3 reads CASRRGSQETQYF. The CDR3 DNA follows: TGTGCCAGTCGACGAGGGAGCCAAGAGACCCAGTACTTC.